Shown below are 3 T cell receptor beta chains from a single sample sequenced in a study of cytomegalovirus exposure and HLA in healthy donors (dated by TCRdb to the late 2010s). The library was generated by the immunoSEQ multiplex PCR assay. The table comes from immuneACCESS by way of TCRdb, which keeps in-frame sequences with V and J called. Part of the clones is missing from these tables; in studies checked, under half for an unresolved V gene and the rest for unknown reasons. This sample holds roughly 120,000 clones; around 86% were observed only once. Around 5% of the sample lies in the top ten. Sequencing used PBMCs. The receptors shown here come from a man between 18 and 29 years old in good health and CMV-seronegative.

This rearrangement joins TRBV15 to TRBJ2-1; TRBD1 aligns across 8 bases. The CDR3 loop spans 15 amino acids. Unmatched junction bases numbered 5, after V lost 3 bases and J lost 4 bases. CDR1 is LNHNV and CDR2 is YYDKDF in the germline V gene (reference sequence). In DNA form, the CDR3 reads TGTGCCACCAGCAGTCGGGACAGGTCTTACAATGAGCAGTTCTTC. Translating gives CATSSRDRSYNEQFF.

This rearrangement joins TRBV6-1 to TRBJ2-4; D perhaps matches TRBD1 (5 bases). With 7 bases removed from V and 7 bases from J, the gap between germline ends came to 20 bases. The CDR3 has 15 amino acids. From germline, CDR1 is MNHNS and CDR2 SASEGT. CDR3 coding DNA: TGTGCCAGCAATCACCAAGAAGGGGATGGGAACATTCAGTACTTC. Amino acids: CASNHQEGDGNIQYF.

This clone has a single count. The genes are TRBV28 and TRBJ2-7; the D is unclear. Germline V lookup: CDR1 MDHEN, CDR2 SYDVKM. CDR3 length equals 13 residues. V was trimmed by 3 bases and J by 2 bases, leaving 8 bases between them. For the CDR3, the DNA is TGTGCCAGCAGTTTCGGCGGCACCTACGAGCAGTACTTC. Residues: CASSFGGTYEQYF.